These 30 T cell receptor beta chains came from one sample sequenced in a study of T-cell memory formation after mild COVID-19. TCRdb ran MiXCR on the 5' RACE reads and lists one entry per CDR3 protein. The sample carries 500,000 to 600,000 distinct CDR3 sequences, over 15% recorded once. What was sequenced was PBMCs or a T cell subset sorted from them (not recorded which). All receptors come from an adult woman who had mild COVID-19 (a few samples of this study predate the infection). Cell type and time point are not known.

This clonotype was recorded once. This chain uses TRBV6-6 with TRBJ1-2, with 7 bases identical to TRBD1. In germline, CDR1 is MNHNY, CDR2 SVGAGI (reference sequence). V shed 5 bases and J 0 bases; nucleotides not matched to a gene: 6. The CDR3 loop spans 15 amino acids. CDR3 DNA: TGTGCCAGCAGTCTTACAGGGGACTCTAACTATGGCTACACCTTC. Translating it yields CASSLTGDSNYGYTF.

The chain is built from TRBV5-8 and TRBJ1-5; D is unresolved. Germline CDR1 is SGHTS and CDR2 is YDEGEE. The CDR3 extends over 14 amino acids. V lost 0 bases, J lost 4 bases, and 8 bases lay in between. CDR3 sequence (DNA): TGTGCCAGCAGCTTGGGGCAGGAGAATCAGCCCCAGCATTTT. Encoded protein: CASSLGQENQPQHF.

The rearrangement links TRBV14 to TRBJ2-2; 8 bases are a match to TRBD2. The V gene's germline CDR1 is SGHDN and CDR2 FVKESK. J gave up 6 bases and V 1 base, and 4 bases lay outside the gene matches. The CDR3 runs to 15 residues. The CDR3 DNA is TGTGCCAGCAGCCAAGTAGCGGGATTGGCCGGGGAGCTGTTTTTT. Residues: CASSQVAGLAGELFF.

A few counts support this clonotype. The chain carries TRBV5-1 and TRBJ1-2; TRBD1 agrees at 7 bases. J gave up 0 bases and V 4 bases, and 6 bases lay outside the gene matches. There are 15 residues in the CDR3. Germline CDR1 and CDR2: SGHRS and YFSETQ. The CDR3 bases are TGCGCCAGCAGCCCTGGGGACAGTACTAACTATGGCTACACCTTC. Its protein is CASSPGDSTNYGYTF.

A note on this clonotype: This CDR3 fails to terminate in the conserved phenylalanine or tryptophan, so it likely reflects a read error. This rearrangement joins TRBV6-2 or TRBV6-3 to TRBJ2-1, with TRBD1 matching 11 bases. CDR3 length: 14 residues. Germline V gene lookup returns CDR1 MNHEY and CDR2 SVGEGT. V shed 4 bases, J shed 8 bases, and the junction held 4 bases outside the gene matches. For the CDR3, the DNA is TGTGCCAGCAGTTCCCGGACAGGGGGCCATGAGCAGTTCCTC. Its translation is CASSSRTGGHEQFL.

The genes are TRBV5-1 and TRBJ2-7; 9 bases are a match to TRBD2. This CDR3 spans 14 amino acids. Per germline, CDR1 SGHRS and CDR2 YFSETQ. V was clipped by 0 bases and J by 6 bases; unmatched bases: 4. CDR3: CASSLASGTGEQYF. The CDR3 bases are TGCGCCAGCAGCTTGGCTAGCGGGACCGGCGAGCAGTACTTC.

The V gene is TRBV25-1, the J gene TRBJ1-4; 10 positions agree with TRBD1. Trimming at V came to 8 bases and at J to 10 bases, leaving 10 bases not matched to a gene. Looked up from germline, CDR1 is MGHDK and CDR2 is SYGVNS. The CDR3 is made up of 14 amino acids. The CDR3 region is CASAPGTGDGKLFF. The CDR3 nucleotides are TGTGCCAGCGCCCCCGGGACAGGGGATGGAAAACTGTTTTTT.

The chain uses TRBV9 and TRBJ2-3; D is unclear. CDR3 length equals 14 residues. Trimming removed 0 bases at V and 1 base at J, with 6 bases between. Germline loops: CDR1 SGDLS, CDR2 YYNGEE. This CDR3 is CASSVAIGTDTQYF. The CDR3 nucleotides are TGTGCCAGCAGCGTAGCTATCGGCACAGATACGCAGTATTTT.

This clonotype was seen many times. This sequence joins TRBV11-2 and TRBJ1-2; 9 bases agree with TRBD1. The V segment lost 5 bases and the J segment 7 bases; nucleotides outside the gene matches: 5. The CDR3 spans 13 residues. Germline V lookup: CDR1 SGHAT, CDR2 FQNNGV. The CDR3 DNA sequence: TGTGCCAGCAGCCGGACAGGGGAAGGTGGCTACACCTTC. It specifies CASSRTGEGGYTF.

This chain links TRBV4-2 with TRBJ2-3; 10 bases fit TRBD2. The CDR3 contains 15 residues. Germline CDR1 LGHNA, CDR2 YNFKEQ. The junction had 5 bases not matched to a gene; V was cut back by 3 bases and J by 5 bases. The CDR3 reads CASSQSSGRVDTQYF. In DNA, the CDR3 is TGTGCCAGCAGCCAGTCTAGCGGGAGAGTAGATACGCAGTATTTT.

The chain links TRBV5-1 to TRBJ1-1; no clear D gene. The V end lost 4 bases, the J end lost 6 bases, and 13 bases lay between the germline ends. The CDR3 loop spans 13 amino acids. Germline CDR1 reads SGHRS; CDR2 reads YFSETQ. CDR3 residues: CASSLPRVAEAFF. CDR3 bases: TGCGCCAGCAGCCTACCGCGGGTGGCTGAAGCTTTCTTT.

The V and J genes are TRBV5-1 and TRBJ2-7; 8 positions match TRBD2. The CDR3 loop spans 15 amino acids. The V gene's germline CDR1 is SGHRS and CDR2 YFSETQ. The V segment lost 2 bases and the J segment 6 bases; nucleotides outside the gene matches: 10. DNA for the CDR3: TGCGCCAGCAGCTTCTTCAGCGGGAGTTTGCGCGAGCAGTACTTC. Its translation is CASSFFSGSLREQYF.

This clonotype was seen more than once but under ten times. This chain connects TRBV29-1 to TRBJ2-7; 7 nucleotides match TRBD1. Unmatched junction bases numbered 4, after V lost 6 bases and J lost 2 bases. The CDR3 is 12 residues long. Germline V CDR1 and CDR2: SQVTM, ANQGSEA. In DNA, the CDR3 is TGCAGCGTAAGACAGGGAACCTACGAGCAGTACTTC. The encoded protein is CSVRQGTYEQYF.

V and J are TRBV10-3 and TRBJ2-5; perhaps D is TRBD1 or TRBD2 (5 bases each). The V end was cut by 8 bases, the J end by 4 bases, with 14 bases between. Germline lookup yields CDR1 ENHRY and CDR2 SYGVKD. CDR3 length: 13 residues. The CDR3 is CAIGDGAPETQYF. The CDR3 DNA reads as TGTGCCATCGGGGACGGTGCCCCAGAGACCCAGTACTTC.

The V call is TRBV29-1, the J call TRBJ2-1; possible D gene TRBD1, 6 bases. Looked up from germline, CDR1 is SQVTM and CDR2 is ANQGSEA. The V gene lost 5 bases and the J gene lost 3 bases, with 11 bases spanning the gap. CDR3 length: 13 residues. CDR3 coding DNA: TGCAGCGTTTACGACAGGTTCTACAATGAGCAGTTCTTC. The encoded protein is CSVYDRFYNEQFF.

This chain links TRBV5-1 with TRBJ1-1, with D possibly TRBD1 on 6 matching bases. The germline gives CDR1 SGHRS, CDR2 YFSETQ. The V gene lost 4 bases and the J gene lost 4 bases, with 17 bases spanning the gap. The CDR3 consists of 15 residues. The DNA for the CDR3 is TGCGCCAGCAGCCGTTGGGTGGGGGACACCACTGAAGCTTTCTTT. Encoded protein: CASSRWVGDTTEAFF.

This chain links TRBV29-1 with TRBJ1-2; unclear D gene. The CDR3 extends over 14 amino acids. In germline, CDR1 is SQVTM, CDR2 ANQGSEA. The germline V and J ends were trimmed by 5 bases and 13 bases, with 26 bases remaining between them. Here the CDR3 DNA reads TGCAGCGTTTCTCACCCTGGAGAAAGGAAAGGTTCCACCTTC. This sequence encodes CSVSHPGERKGSTF.

V gene TRBV3-1 combines with J gene TRBJ1-2; D gene unclear. With 1 base removed from V and 7 bases from J, the gap between germline ends came to 10 bases. CDR1 and CDR2 from the germline V gene are LGHDT and YNNKEL (reference sequence). This CDR3 is 13 amino acids long. The CDR3 sequence: CASSQVSPVGYTF. The CDR3 coding sequence is TGTGCCAGCAGCCAAGTCAGCCCCGTTGGCTACACCTTC.

This clonotype was detected a few times. This chain links TRBV7-6 with TRBJ2-2, with 7 bases that match TRBD2. With V trimmed by 4 bases and J by 6 bases, 5 bases remained unmatched. This CDR3 contains 14 residues. Germline CDR1 is SGHVS and CDR2 is FNYEAQ. CDR3 bases: TGTGCCAGCAGCTCATTACGGGGGGCCGGGGAGCTGTTTTTT. Translating gives CASSSLRGAGELFF.

The gene calls are TRBV5-1 and TRBJ1-2, with D possibly matching TRBD1 (5 bases). Trimming shortened V by 5 bases and J by 5 bases, and 13 bases separated the two germline ends. Germline values: CDR1 SGHRS, CDR2 YFSETQ. The CDR3 is 13 amino acids. CDR3 loop: CASSSSGTYGYTF. The CDR3 region has the DNA TGCGCCAGCAGTAGCTCAGGGACTTATGGCTACACCTTC. The full variable domain, rest sourced from reference TRBV5-1 and TRBJ1-2, is KAGVTQTPRYLIKTRGQQVTLSCSPISGHRSVSWYQQTPGQGLQFLFEYFSETQRNKGNFPGRFSGRQFSNSRSEMNVSTLELGDSALYLCASSSSGTYGYTFGSGTRLTVV.

The rearrangement links TRBV7-8 to TRBJ1-3; D unclear. CDR3 length equals 14 residues. The V end lost 7 bases, the J end lost 0 bases, and 10 bases lay between the germline ends. CDR1 is SGHVS and CDR2 is FQNEAQ in the germline V gene. The DNA of the CDR3 is TGTGCCAGCACCATGACTGGCTCTGGAAACACCATATATTTT. Translation gives CASTMTGSGNTIYF.

The chain couples TRBV4-3 to TRBJ2-5; D remains ambiguous. CDR1 is LGHNA, CDR2 YSLEER, per germline. This CDR3 region has 13 residues. The ends were cut back, 0 bases at V and 5 bases at J, with 7 bases in the middle. CDR3 sequence reads: CASSQDIRETQYF. The CDR3 DNA is TGCGCCAGCAGCCAAGATATCCGGGAGACCCAGTACTTC.

The chain is built from TRBV5-1 and TRBJ1-2, with 9 bases lining up with TRBD1. This CDR3 has 16 residues. V was pared by 3 bases and J by 0 bases, with 6 bases of the junction left unmatched. Germline V gives CDR1 SGHRS, CDR2 YFSETQ. The CDR3 nucleotides are TGCGCCAGCAGCTCGGACAGGGGATCCACTAACTATGGCTACACCTTC. Translating gives CASSSDRGSTNYGYTF. Variable domain in full (rest from reference TRBV5-1 and TRBJ1-2): KAGVTQTPRYLIKTRGQQVTLSCSPISGHRSVSWYQQTPGQGLQFLFEYFSETQRNKGNFPGRFSGRQFSNSRSEMNVSTLELGDSALYLCASSSDRGSTNYGYTFGSGTRLTVV.

This clonotype occurred a few times. The chain links TRBV7-3 to TRBJ1-1; D gene uncertain. CDR1 is SGHTA, CDR2 FQGTGA, per germline. The CDR3 loop spans 12 amino acids. Trimming took 7 bases from V and 6 from J, leaving 12 bases between them. CDR3 sequence: CASNGRRAEAFF. The CDR3 DNA reads TGTGCCAGCAACGGGCGGCGGGCTGAAGCTTTCTTT.

This chain joins TRBV7-6 and TRBJ2-7; D unclear. Per germline, CDR1 SGHVS and CDR2 FNYEAQ. Trimming stripped 1 base from V and 2 bases from J, with 12 bases between. This CDR3 contains 15 residues. CDR3: CASSLEATTPYEQYF. As DNA, the CDR3 is TGTGCCAGCAGCTTAGAAGCCACGACACCCTACGAGCAGTACTTC.

This chain connects TRBV12-3 or TRBV12-4 to TRBJ2-2; 9 nucleotides align to TRBD2. The CDR3 sequence is 17 residues long. V trimming: 1 base; J trimming: 3 bases; junction bases outside the gene matches: 6. The CDR3 DNA is TGTGCCAGCAGTTTAGTGGCGGGGGGGCTGGACACCGGGGAGCTGTTTTTT. Protein product: CASSLVAGGLDTGELFF.

In its sample, this clonotype was seen a few times. The chain employs TRBV27 and TRBJ2-7, with 10 nucleotides matching TRBD1. Trimming at V came to 6 bases and at J to 6 bases, leaving 5 bases not matched to a gene. The V gene's germline CDR1 is MNHEY and CDR2 SMNVEV (reference sequence). The CDR3 consists of 13 residues. The CDR3 region is CASRGQGISEQYF. For the CDR3, the DNA is TGTGCCAGCAGGGGACAGGGGATATCCGAGCAGTACTTC.

The genes are TRBV6-1 and TRBJ2-7, with no clear D. Germline CDR1 MNHNS, CDR2 SASEGT. Trimming removed 0 bases at V and 2 bases at J, with 5 bases between. The CDR3 spans 13 residues. The CDR3 bases are TGTGCCAGCAGTGAAGCGATGACCTACGAGCAGTACTTC. It encodes CASSEAMTYEQYF.

This clonotype was seen a handful of times. The V call is TRBV4-3, the J call TRBJ2-1; D is uncertain. The CDR3 is 13 amino acids. Per the germline V gene, CDR1 is LGHNA and CDR2 is YSLEER. V was pared by 3 bases and J by 9 bases, with 12 bases between. Here the CDR3 reads CASSHSDSTEQFF. The CDR3 bases are TGCGCCAGCAGCCACTCGGATAGCACTGAGCAGTTCTTC.

A few counts support this clonotype. This sequence joins TRBV10-3 and TRBJ2-5; D could derive from TRBD1 or TRBD2 (6 bases each). Trimming removed 10 bases at V and 5 bases at J, with 17 bases between. This CDR3 spans 13 amino acids. Germline CDR1 ENHRY, CDR2 SYGVKD. The DNA for the CDR3 is TGTGCCACCTGCAGACAGGCGGGGGAGACCCAGTACTTC. It specifies CATCRQAGETQYF.